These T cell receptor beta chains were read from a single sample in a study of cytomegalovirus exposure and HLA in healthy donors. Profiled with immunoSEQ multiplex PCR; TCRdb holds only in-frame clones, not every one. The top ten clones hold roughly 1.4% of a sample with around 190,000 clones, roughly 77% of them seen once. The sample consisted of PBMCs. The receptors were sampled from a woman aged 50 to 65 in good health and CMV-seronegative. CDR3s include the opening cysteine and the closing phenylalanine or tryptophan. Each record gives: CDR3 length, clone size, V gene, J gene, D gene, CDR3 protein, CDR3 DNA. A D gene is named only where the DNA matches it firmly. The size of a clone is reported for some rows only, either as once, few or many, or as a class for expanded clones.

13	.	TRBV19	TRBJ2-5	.	CASRNRVGETQYF	TGTGCCAGTAGAAACAGGGTTGGGGAGACCCAGTACTTC
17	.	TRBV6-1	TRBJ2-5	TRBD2	CASSEITSGRRKKTQYF	TGTGCCAGCAGTGAAATTACTAGCGGGAGAAGAAAAAAGACCCAGTACTTC
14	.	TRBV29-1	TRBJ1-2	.	CSVTLDSPNYGYTF	TGCAGCGTTACTCTAGACAGCCCTAACTATGGCTACACCTTC
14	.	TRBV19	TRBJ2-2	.	CASSLAGNTGELFF	TGTGCCAGTAGTTTAGCAGGGAACACCGGGGAGCTGTTTTTT
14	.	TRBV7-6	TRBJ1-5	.	CASSPGIANQPQHF	TGTGCCAGCAGCCCAGGAATCGCCAATCAGCCCCAGCATTTT
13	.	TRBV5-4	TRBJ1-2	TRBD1	CASSSQTGFGYTF	TGTGCCAGCAGCTCCCAGACAGGGTTTGGCTACACCTTC
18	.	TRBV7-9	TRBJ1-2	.	CASTSPQTVVWGRQGYTF	TGTGCCAGCACCTCTCCCCAAACCGTTGTGTGGGGCAGGCAAGGCTACACCTTC
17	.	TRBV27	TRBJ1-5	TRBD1	CASSPDRGASSNQPQHF	TGTGCCAGCAGCCCAGACAGGGGCGCAAGTAGCAATCAGCCCCAGCATTTT
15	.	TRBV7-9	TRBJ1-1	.	CASSGRDTLNTEAFF	TGTGCCAGCAGCGGTAGGGACACGTTGAACACTGAAGCTTTCTTT
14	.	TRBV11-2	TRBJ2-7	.	CASSFERVAYEQYF	TGTGCCAGCAGCTTTGAGAGGGTGGCCTACGAGCAGTACTTC
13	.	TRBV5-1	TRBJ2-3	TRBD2	CASSLGLADTQYF	TGCGCCAGCAGCCTTGGACTAGCGGATACGCAGTATTTT
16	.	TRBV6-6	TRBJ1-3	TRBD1	CASTPGQAFSGNTIYF	TGTGCCAGCACCCCTGGACAGGCCTTCTCTGGAAACACCATATATTTT
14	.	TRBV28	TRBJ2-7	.	CASSSTSWGLEQYF	TGTGCCAGCAGTTCGACTAGCTGGGGGCTCGAGCAGTACTTC
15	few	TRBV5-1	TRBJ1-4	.	CASSLGAGPGEKLFF	TGCGCCAGCAGCTTGGGGGCAGGGCCCGGTGAAAAACTGTTTTTT
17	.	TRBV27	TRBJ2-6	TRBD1	CASTPGQGASGANVLTF	TGTGCCAGCACCCCCGGACAGGGGGCTTCTGGGGCCAACGTCCTGACTTTC